This is a list of T cell receptor beta chains from one sample in a study of blood T cell repertoires in COVID-19. The assay was immunoSEQ multiplex PCR, and TCRdb's table has in-frame clones only and misses some. The data contain more than 110,000 clones, approximately 85% of them singletons. Material for sequencing was peripheral blood. The receptors derive from a man in his fifties with acute or convalescent COVID-19. The CDR3 runs from the conserved cysteine through the conserved F or W. Fields, in order: J gene, V gene, D gene, clone size, CDR3 protein, CDR3 DNA. The D gene is left open where the match is weak. Size tells how often a clone was seen (once, few, many) or the class of an expanded clone, and some rows leave it out.

>TRBJ1-2|TRBV19|-|once
CASSIFDSNYGYTF
TGTGCCAGTAGTATCTTCGACAGTAACTATGGCTACACCTTC
>TRBJ2-1|TRBV19|-|-
CASSMGQGMHNEQFF
TGTGCCAGTAGTATGGGGCAGGGGATGCACAATGAGCAGTTCTTC
>TRBJ2-1|TRBV2|TRBD2|-
CASRGLAGVDEQFF
TGTGCCAGCAGGGGACTAGCGGGAGTGGATGAGCAGTTCTTC
>TRBJ2-7|TRBV3-1/TRBV3-2|-|many
CASSQDTPVHAEQYF
TGTGCCAGCAGCCAAGATACGCCAGTTCACGCCGAGCAGTACTTC
>TRBJ2-1|TRBV7-2|TRBD2|once
CASSSSGGYYNEQFF
TGTGCCAGCAGCTCGAGCGGGGGCTACTACAATGAGCAGTTCTTC
>TRBJ2-2|TRBV7-9|-|-
CASSPQAPNTGELFF
TGTGCCAGCAGCCCACAGGCGCCGAACACCGGGGAGCTGTTTTTT
>TRBJ2-7|TRBV6-2/TRBV6-3|-|-
CASSPQLEAEQYF
TGTGCCAGCAGTCCCCAACTTGAGGCGGAGCAGTACTTC
>TRBJ2-5|TRBV11-2|TRBD2|few
CASSLDISGGTSGKGETQYF
TGTGCCAGCAGCTTAGATATCTCTGGAGGAACTAGCGGGAAGGGGGAGACCCAGTACTTC
>TRBJ1-5|TRBV2|-|once
CASRPNQQGGSNQPQHF
TGTGCCAGCAGACCAAACCAACAGGGTGGAAGCAATCAGCCCCAGCATTTT
>TRBJ2-5|TRBV6-5|TRBD1|-
CASRQGQTQYF
TGTGCCAGCCGACAGGGGCAGACCCAGTACTTC
>TRBJ2-7|TRBV24-1|-|-
CATSAAREQYF
TGTGCCACCAGTGCCGCTCGGGAGCAGTACTTC
>TRBJ1-1|TRBV9|-|-
CASTLMGGRTEAFF
TGTGCCAGCACCTTAATGGGGGGTCGCACTGAAGCTTTCTTT
>TRBJ2-5|TRBV10-3|TRBD2|-
CAISEGLAGGQETQYF
TGTGCCATCAGTGAGGGACTAGCGGGGGGCCAAGAGACCCAGTACTTC
>TRBJ1-3|TRBV7-2|TRBD1|-
CASSSGGGNTIYF
TGTGCCAGCAGTTCAGGGGGAGGAAACACCATATATTTT
>TRBJ1-2|TRBV7-9|-|-
CASSLGVRAGVEGYTF
TGTGCCAGCAGCTTAGGTGTTCGGGCAGGGGTTGAAGGCTACACCTTC
>TRBJ2-3|TRBV14|-|-
CASSQGLASTDTQYF
TGTGCCAGCAGCCAAGGCTTAGCGAGCACAGATACGCAGTATTTT
>TRBJ1-3|TRBV5-1|-|-
CASSAYVNGNTIYF
TGCGCCAGCAGCGCGTACGTAAATGGAAACACCATATATTTT
>TRBJ2-1|TRBV19|TRBD1|once
CATYEGTGTYNEQFF
TGTGCCACCTATGAAGGGACAGGGACCTACAATGAGCAGTTCTTC
>TRBJ2-7|TRBV7-9|TRBD1|-
CASSTGTDPPYEQYF
TGTGCCAGCAGCACTGGGACAGACCCACCCTACGAGCAGTACTTC
>TRBJ1-2|TRBV27|TRBD1|-
CASSLTGPNYGYTF
TGTGCCAGCAGTTTGACAGGGCCTAACTATGGCTACACCTTC
>TRBJ1-5|TRBV5-8|-|-
CASKRDSNQPQHF
TGTGCCAGCAAACGGGATAGCAATCAGCCCCAGCATTTT
>TRBJ2-1|TRBV9|-|-
CASSPGWAHNEQFF
TGTGCCAGCAGCCCCGGTTGGGCTCACAATGAGCAGTTCTTC
>TRBJ2-7|TRBV27|TRBD1|-
CASRETGYYEQYF
TGTGCCAGCAGGGAGACAGGGTATTACGAGCAGTACTTC
>TRBJ1-3|TRBV7-9|-|few
CASSSTGSGNTIYF
TGTGCCAGCAGCTCCACAGGGTCTGGAAACACCATATATTTT
>TRBJ1-5|TRBV6-5|TRBD1|-
CASRLTGEQPQHF
TGTGCCAGCAGATTAACAGGGGAACAGCCCCAGCATTTT
>TRBJ2-3|TRBV19|TRBD1|-
CASRALGQRAFTDTQYF
TGTGCCAGTAGAGCTTTGGGACAGCGAGCTTTCACAGATACGCAGTATTTT
>TRBJ1-1|TRBV6-5|-|-
CASTSGVGMNTEAFF
TGTGCCAGCACCTCGGGGGTAGGGATGAACACTGAAGCTTTCTTT
>TRBJ2-1|TRBV7-7|-|-
CASSSAGYNEQFF
TGTGCTAGCAGCTCTGCGGGGTACAATGAGCAGTTCTTC
>TRBJ1-5|TRBV3-1/TRBV3-2|-|-
CASSLRDQPQHF
TGTGCCAGCAGCCTAAGAGATCAGCCCCAGCATTTT
>TRBJ1-5|TRBV12-5|-|once
CASGNKQPQHF
TGTGCTAGTGGAAACAAACAGCCCCAGCATTTT
>TRBJ1-4|TRBV19|TRBD1|-
CASRARDRGIEKLFF
TGTGCCAGTAGGGCGAGGGACAGGGGGATTGAAAAACTGTTTTTT
>TRBJ1-2|TRBV3-1/TRBV3-2|TRBD1|-
CASSQVVDRVGYGYTF
TGTGCCAGCAGCCAAGTAGTTGACAGGGTAGGCTATGGCTACACCTTC
>TRBJ2-7|TRBV6-5|TRBD1|-
CASSYEGTGSYEQYF
TGTGCCAGCAGTTACGAGGGGACAGGCTCCTACGAGCAGTACTTC
>TRBJ2-1|TRBV6-1|-|-
CASSDGHNEQFF
TGTGCCAGCAGTGATGGACATAATGAGCAGTTCTTC
>TRBJ1-1|TRBV2|TRBD1|-
CASRPDRGGTEAFF
TGTGCCAGCAGACCCGACAGGGGGGGGACTGAAGCTTTCTTT
>TRBJ2-7|TRBV18|-|-
CASSPRDKDYEQYF
TGTGCCAGCTCACCGAGGGACAAGGACTACGAGCAGTACTTC
>TRBJ1-2|TRBV6-5|TRBD1|-
CASTPGQSLMRGYTF
TGTGCCAGCACACCGGGACAGAGCCTTATGCGGGGCTACACCTTC
>TRBJ2-2|TRBV19|-|-
CASGLAANTGELFF
TGTGCCTCCGGGCTAGCAGCTAACACCGGGGAGCTGTTTTTT
>TRBJ2-1|TRBV6-5|-|few
CASSLYNEQFF
TGTGCCAGCAGCTTATACAATGAGCAGTTCTTC
>TRBJ2-1|TRBV2|TRBD2|few
CACDGGDSYNEQFF
TGTGCCTGCGATGGGGGGGACTCCTACAATGAGCAGTTCTTC
>TRBJ1-2|TRBV24-1|-|-
CATSDIGGYTF
TGTGCCACCAGTGATATCGGTGGCTACACCTTC
>TRBJ2-7|TRBV6-6|TRBD1|-
CASSYGQVSYEQYF
TGTGCCAGCAGTTATGGACAGGTCTCCTACGAGCAGTACTTC
>TRBJ2-1|TRBV4-2|TRBD2|-
CASSQVSSGGNPEQFF
TGTGCCAGCAGCCAAGTCTCTAGCGGGGGGAACCCTGAGCAGTTCTTC
>TRBJ2-7|TRBV30|TRBD2|-
CAWSRAGSSYEQYF
TGTGCCTGGAGTCGAGCGGGGAGCTCCTACGAGCAGTACTTC
>TRBJ2-1|TRBV7-6|-|-
CASSLAGQGKWFF
TGTGCCAGCAGCTTAGCCGGGCAGGGCAAATGGTTCTTC
>TRBJ1-2|TRBV6-5|-|-
CASSSILGTLPTF
TGTGCCAGCAGTTCTATCCTTGGGACACTCCCCACCTTC
>TRBJ1-3|TRBV19|-|-
CASSIESGNSGNTIYF
TGTGCCAGTAGTATAGAGAGCGGTAACTCTGGAAACACCATATATTTT
>TRBJ2-7|TRBV13|-|-
CASSPGLHLYDEQYF
TGTGCCAGCAGCCCGGGACTCCACTTGTACGACGAGCAGTACTTC